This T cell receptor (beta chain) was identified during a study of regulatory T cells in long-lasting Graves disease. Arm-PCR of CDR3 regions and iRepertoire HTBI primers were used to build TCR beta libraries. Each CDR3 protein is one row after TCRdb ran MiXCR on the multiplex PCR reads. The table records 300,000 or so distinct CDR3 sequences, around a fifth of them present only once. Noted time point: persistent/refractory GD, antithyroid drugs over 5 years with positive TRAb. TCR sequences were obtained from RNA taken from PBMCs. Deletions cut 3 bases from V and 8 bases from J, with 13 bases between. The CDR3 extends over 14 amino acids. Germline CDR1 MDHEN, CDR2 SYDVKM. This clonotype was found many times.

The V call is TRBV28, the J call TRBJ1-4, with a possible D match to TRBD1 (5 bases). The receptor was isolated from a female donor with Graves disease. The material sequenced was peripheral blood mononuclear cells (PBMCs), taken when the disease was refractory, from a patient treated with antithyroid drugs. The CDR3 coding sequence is TGTGCCAGCAGTTTGTTCAGGGCAGCGGAAAAACTGTTTTTT. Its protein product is CASSLFRAAEKLFF.